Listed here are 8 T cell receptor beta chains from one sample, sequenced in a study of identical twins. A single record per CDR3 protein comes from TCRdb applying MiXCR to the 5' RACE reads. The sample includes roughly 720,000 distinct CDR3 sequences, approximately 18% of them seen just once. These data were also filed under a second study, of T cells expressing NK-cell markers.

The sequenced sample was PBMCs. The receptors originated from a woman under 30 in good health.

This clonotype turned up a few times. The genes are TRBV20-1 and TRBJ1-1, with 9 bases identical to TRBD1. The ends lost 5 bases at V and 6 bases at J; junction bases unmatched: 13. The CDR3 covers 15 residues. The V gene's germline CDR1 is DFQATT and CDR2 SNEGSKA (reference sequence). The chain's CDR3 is CSAQLPGQGSPEAFF. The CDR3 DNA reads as TGCAGTGCTCAACTTCCGGGACAGGGTTCCCCTGAAGCTTTCTTT.

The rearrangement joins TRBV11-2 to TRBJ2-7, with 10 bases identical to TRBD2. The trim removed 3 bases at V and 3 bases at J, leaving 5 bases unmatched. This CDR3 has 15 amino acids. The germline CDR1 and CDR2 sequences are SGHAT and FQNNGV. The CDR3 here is CASSFSSGSFYEQYF. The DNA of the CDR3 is TGTGCCAGCAGCTTTTCTAGCGGGAGCTTCTACGAGCAGTACTTC.

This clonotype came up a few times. This chain's CDR3 is CASAPRSIITYEQYF. CDR3 in DNA: TGTGCCAGCGCCCCGAGGAGTATAATCACCTACGAGCAGTACTTC. The rearrangement links TRBV5-6 to TRBJ2-7; D uncertain. The CDR3 extends over 15 amino acids. Trimming stripped 7 bases from V and 2 bases from J, with 19 bases between. Germline CDR1 SGHDT, CDR2 YYEEEE.

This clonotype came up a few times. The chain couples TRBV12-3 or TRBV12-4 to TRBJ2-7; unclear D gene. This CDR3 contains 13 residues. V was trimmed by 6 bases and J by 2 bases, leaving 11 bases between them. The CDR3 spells CASSRQVPYEQYF. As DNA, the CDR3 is TGTGCCAGCAGCCGTCAGGTACCCTACGAGCAGTACTTC.

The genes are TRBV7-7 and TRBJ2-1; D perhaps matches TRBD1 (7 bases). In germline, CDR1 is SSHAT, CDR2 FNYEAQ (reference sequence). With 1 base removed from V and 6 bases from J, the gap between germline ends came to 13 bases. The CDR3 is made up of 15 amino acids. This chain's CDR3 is CASSLEAGGSNEQFF. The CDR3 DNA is TGTGCCAGCAGCTTAGAGGCAGGGGGGAGCAATGAGCAGTTCTTC.

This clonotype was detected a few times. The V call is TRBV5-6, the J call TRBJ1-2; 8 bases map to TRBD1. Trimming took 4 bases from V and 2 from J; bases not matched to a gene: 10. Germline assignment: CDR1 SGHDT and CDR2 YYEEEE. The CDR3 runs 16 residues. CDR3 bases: TGTGCCAGCAGCCAACTCGACAGGGGTACAAACTATGGCTACACCTTC. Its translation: CASSQLDRGTNYGYTF.

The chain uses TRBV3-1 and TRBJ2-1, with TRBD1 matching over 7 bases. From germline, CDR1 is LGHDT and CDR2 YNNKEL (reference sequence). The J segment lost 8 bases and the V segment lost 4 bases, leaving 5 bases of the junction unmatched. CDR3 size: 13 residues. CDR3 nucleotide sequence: TGTGCCAGCAGCCGACAGGGTATTGATGAGCAGTTCTTC. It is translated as CASSRQGIDEQFF.

Here the CDR3 reads CATSRGDRGTGELFF. For the CDR3, the DNA is TGTGCCACCAGCAGGGGGGACAGGGGTACCGGGGAGCTGTTTTTT. The rearrangement joins TRBV15 to TRBJ2-2, with TRBD1 identical over 10 bases. V gave up 3 bases and J gave up 5 bases; unmatched junction bases: 3. The germline CDR1 and CDR2 sequences are LNHNV and YYDKDF (reference sequence). The CDR3 runs to 15 residues.